These T cell receptor beta chains were read from a single sample in a study of T cells in Graves' hyperthyroidism and ophthalmopathy. A single record per CDR3 protein comes from TCRdb applying MiXCR to the multiplex PCR reads. This sample has approximately 600,000 distinct CDR3 sequences, with about 14% found just once. The specimen was blood. Receptors originate from a woman aged 40 to 50 with Graves' ophthalmopathy. Both conserved end residues are part of each CDR3. Each record gives: J gene, V gene, D gene, clone size, CDR3 DNA, CDR3 protein. The D gene is left open where the match is weak. The size entry is marked missing in some rows and otherwise reads once, few, many or a size class.

>TRBJ1-3|TRBV20-1|.|few
TGCAGTGCTAGTAGCAGTTTTTCCTCTGGAAACACCATATATTTT
CSASSSFSSGNTIYF
>TRBJ1-5|TRBV6-5|.|.
TGTGCCAGCAGTTTGGGCCCCTACGGGGGCAATCAGCCCCAGCATTTT
CASSLGPYGGNQPQHF
>TRBJ2-5|TRBV6-2/TRBV6-3|.|many
TGTGCCAGCAGTTACTCTGGAGTCTTCCCGGAGACCCAGTACTTC
CASSYSGVFPETQYF
>TRBJ1-2|TRBV29-1|TRBD1|few
TGCAGCGTTGAAGACCATACCGGGACAGGGTATGGCTACACCTTC
CSVEDHTGTGYGYTF
>TRBJ2-2|TRBV4-3|.|.
TGCGCCAGCAGCCAAACCGCGGAAACTCGAAGGGACGGGGAGCTGTTTTTT
CASSQTAETRRDGELFF
>TRBJ2-2|TRBV11-2|TRBD2|many
TGTGCCAGCAGCCCATTCGGGAGGGGGAACACCGGGGAGCTGTTTTTT
CASSPFGRGNTGELFF
>TRBJ1-2|TRBV11-2|TRBD1|few
TGTGCCAGCAGCTTACCGGACAGGGACGGCTACACCTTC
CASSLPDRDGYTF
>TRBJ2-7|TRBV20-1|TRBD2|many
TGCAGTGCTAGAGATTTAGGGTATAGCGGGAGCGGGAAGGACTACGAGCAGTACTTC
CSARDLGYSGSGKDYEQYF
>TRBJ2-5|TRBV12-3/TRBV12-4|TRBD1|many
TGTGCCAGCAGTTTAGCGCCGGGACAGGCCCAAGAGACCCAGTACTTC
CASSLAPGQAQETQYF
>TRBJ1-5|TRBV19|.|many
TGTGCCAGCCAGGGACGGCTTAGCAATCAGCCCCAGCATTTT
CASQGRLSNQPQHF
>TRBJ2-7|TRBV6-1|TRBD1|many
TGTGCCAGCAGTCGTGACAGGGCTCCGTACGAGCAGTACTTC
CASSRDRAPYEQYF
>TRBJ2-5|TRBV7-9|TRBD2|many
TGTGCCAGCAGCGGATCTAGCGGGGGGGAAGAGACCCAGTACTTC
CASSGSSGGEETQYF
>TRBJ1-5|TRBV29-1|.|many
TGCAGCGTTGCTGGAGGTAGCAATCAGCCCCAGCATTTT
CSVAGGSNQPQHF
>TRBJ1-1|TRBV12-3/TRBV12-4|.|.
TGTGCCAGCAGTTTACACAGGGTTGGGACTGAAGCTTTCTTT
CASSLHRVGTEAFF
>TRBJ2-4|TRBV7-2|TRBD2|.
TGTGCCAGCAGTCAGACTAGCGCAGTAGCCAAAAACATTCAGTACTTC
CASSQTSAVAKNIQYF
>TRBJ1-1|TRBV6-2/TRBV6-3|TRBD1|.
TGTGCCAGCAGTTATGGGGATACAGGGGGCGGCACTGAAGCTTTCTTT
CASSYGDTGGGTEAFF
>TRBJ2-2|TRBV9|TRBD1|many
TGTGCCAGCAGCGTCCACAGGGGGCCTAACACCGGGGAGCTGTTTTTT
CASSVHRGPNTGELFF
>TRBJ2-5|TRBV7-2|.|.
TGTGCCAGCAGCTTAATCCCTAGAACGGAGACCCAGTACTTC
CASSLIPRTETQYF
>TRBJ2-5|TRBV6-2/TRBV6-3|TRBD2|.
TGTGCCAGCACCGATAGCGGGAGGAGCGAGACCCAGTACTTC
CASTDSGRSETQYF
>TRBJ2-7|TRBV20-1|TRBD2|many
TGCAGTGCTAGAGAGGGACACGCAGATGGAGCGGGAGTATACGAGCAGTACTTC
CSAREGHADGAGVYEQYF
>TRBJ2-5|TRBV7-2|.|many
TGTGCCAGCAGCTTATCTCACTGGACTCCCCGGGAGACCCAGTACTTC
CASSLSHWTPRETQYF
>TRBJ2-2|TRBV11-2|.|many
TGTGCCAGCAGCTGGGCAGAAATAACGAACACCGGGGAGCTGTTTTTT
CASSWAEITNTGELFF
>TRBJ2-7|TRBV7-2|TRBD1|.
TGTGCCAGCAGCTCACGCAAGGGACAGGGCTTAATCTACGAGCAGTACTTC
CASSSRKGQGLIYEQYF
>TRBJ1-2|TRBV28|.|many
TGTGCCAGCAGTTTGATACAGCGACCTAACTATGGCTACACCTTC
CASSLIQRPNYGYTF
>TRBJ2-7|TRBV4-2|.|many
TGTGCCAGCAGCCGCGACCAGACCTACGAGCAGTACTTC
CASSRDQTYEQYF
>TRBJ1-5|TRBV10-3|.|few
TGTGCCATCACCTCCGAACCGAATCAGCCCCAGCATTTT
CAITSEPNQPQHF
>TRBJ2-5|TRBV11-2|TRBD2|.
TGTGCCAGCAGCCCGAGACTAGCGGGATTCCAAGAGACCCAGTACTTC
CASSPRLAGFQETQYF
>TRBJ2-3|TRBV11-2|.|few
TGTGCCAGCAGCCCTATTACCAACACAGATACGCAGTATTTT
CASSPITNTDTQYF
>TRBJ2-7|TRBV19|TRBD2|many
TGTGCCAGTAGTACGTGGACTAGCTTCTCCGAGCAGTACTTC
CASSTWTSFSEQYF
>TRBJ2-2|TRBV2|.|many
TGTGCCAGCAGAGATGGGACCGCGGCCGGGGAGCTGTTTTTT
CASRDGTAAGELFF
>TRBJ2-5|TRBV7-9|.|many
TGTGCCAGCACCCAAGGGGGGCGGCAGACCCAGTACTTC
CASTQGGRQTQYF
>TRBJ1-2|TRBV20-1|.|few
TGCAGTGCTACCGATGCGGGGGGCGACTCCTACTATGGCTACACCTTC
CSATDAGGDSYYGYTF
>TRBJ1-5|TRBV28|.|many
TGTGCCAGCAGTTTATGGAGGGATAATCAGCCCCAGCATTTT
CASSLWRDNQPQHF
>TRBJ2-7|TRBV5-1|TRBD1|few
TGCGCCAGCAGCTTCGGGGGGACAGGGCCCTCCTACGAGCAGTACTTC
CASSFGGTGPSYEQYF
>TRBJ2-5|TRBV28|.|many
TGTGCCAGCAGCCTCCCATCCCCTGGCGGGTTGTACCAAGAGACCCAGTACTTC
CASSLPSPGGLYQETQYF
>TRBJ2-5|TRBV18|.|once
TGTGCCAGCTCACGGGCAACTACAGGGTTGGAGACCCAGTACTTC
CASSRATTGLETQYF
>TRBJ2-7|TRBV20-1|.|few
TGCAGTGCTAGACAGGGGTCCTACGAGCAGTACTTC
CSARQGSYEQYF
>TRBJ1-1|TRBV7-2|TRBD1|many
TGTGCCAGCAGTTACTTGGGACAGGGGGACCCTGAAGCTTTCTTT
CASSYLGQGDPEAFF
>TRBJ2-7|TRBV6-5|.|.
TGTGCCAGCAGTTACTCAGCTCTCAGCTCCTACGAGCAGTACTTC
CASSYSALSSYEQYF
>TRBJ1-1|TRBV28|.|many
TGTGCCAGCAGTTTATCTGGACAAAGGGGCACTGAAGCTTTCTTT
CASSLSGQRGTEAFF
>TRBJ2-7|TRBV6-1|.|.
TGTGCCAGCTCACCCCTCCCGGTTGTGGACGAGCAGTACTTC
CASSPLPVVDEQYF
>TRBJ1-1|TRBV3-1|.|few
TGTGCCAGCAGTGCCGGGACGGTGAACACTGAAGCTTTCTTT
CASSAGTVNTEAFF
>TRBJ1-1|TRBV19|TRBD1|.
TGTGCCAGCACACCCGGGACAGGGGGGGCCACTGAAGCTTTCTTT
CASTPGTGGATEAFF
>TRBJ1-2|TRBV9|.|few
TGTGCCAGCAGCCCGTTTAGTACAGGTGGAGATGGCTACACCTTC
CASSPFSTGGDGYTF
>TRBJ2-7|TRBV29-1|.|many
TGCAGCGTTGCCGGGACTCCCAGCTCCTACGAGCAGTACTTC
CSVAGTPSSYEQYF
>TRBJ2-7|TRBV30|.|few
TGTGCCTGGAGTGCACGGTACGAGCAGTACTTC
CAWSARYEQYF
>TRBJ2-4|TRBV5-6|.|once
TGTGCCAGCACCCCAGGGCATATAGCCAAAAACATTCAGTACTTC
CASTPGHIAKNIQYF
>TRBJ1-6|TRBV7-9|TRBD1|.
TGTGCCAGCAGCATCAGGGGGCCGCTCGCACCCCTCCACTTT
CASSIRGPLAPLHF
>TRBJ1-1|TRBV4-1|.|many
TGCGCCAGCAGCCAAGAATGGCGGGTAGCTGAAGCTTTCTTT
CASSQEWRVAEAFF
>TRBJ2-5|TRBV5-6|TRBD1|few
TGTGCCAGCAGCTCGAGTCAGGGGGCTGGAGAGACCCAGTACTTC
CASSSSQGAGETQYF
>TRBJ1-1|TRBV6-4|.|many
TGTGCCAGCAGTAGGCAACGGGCAGGGGACCTGAACACTGAAGCTTTCTTT
CASSRQRAGDLNTEAFF
>TRBJ1-6|TRBV4-3|TRBD1|few
TGCGCCAGCAGCCCGGGACAGCGGGACAATTCACCCCTCCACTTT
CASSPGQRDNSPLHF
>TRBJ2-3|TRBV28|TRBD2|.
TGTGCCAGCAGCATTGGGGCTAGCGGGACGTATACGCAGTATTTT
CASSIGASGTYTQYF
>TRBJ2-5|TRBV30|TRBD1|many
TGTGCCTGGAGTGCAATACGGGACAGGGGATGGAAGACCCAGTACTTC
CAWSAIRDRGWKTQYF